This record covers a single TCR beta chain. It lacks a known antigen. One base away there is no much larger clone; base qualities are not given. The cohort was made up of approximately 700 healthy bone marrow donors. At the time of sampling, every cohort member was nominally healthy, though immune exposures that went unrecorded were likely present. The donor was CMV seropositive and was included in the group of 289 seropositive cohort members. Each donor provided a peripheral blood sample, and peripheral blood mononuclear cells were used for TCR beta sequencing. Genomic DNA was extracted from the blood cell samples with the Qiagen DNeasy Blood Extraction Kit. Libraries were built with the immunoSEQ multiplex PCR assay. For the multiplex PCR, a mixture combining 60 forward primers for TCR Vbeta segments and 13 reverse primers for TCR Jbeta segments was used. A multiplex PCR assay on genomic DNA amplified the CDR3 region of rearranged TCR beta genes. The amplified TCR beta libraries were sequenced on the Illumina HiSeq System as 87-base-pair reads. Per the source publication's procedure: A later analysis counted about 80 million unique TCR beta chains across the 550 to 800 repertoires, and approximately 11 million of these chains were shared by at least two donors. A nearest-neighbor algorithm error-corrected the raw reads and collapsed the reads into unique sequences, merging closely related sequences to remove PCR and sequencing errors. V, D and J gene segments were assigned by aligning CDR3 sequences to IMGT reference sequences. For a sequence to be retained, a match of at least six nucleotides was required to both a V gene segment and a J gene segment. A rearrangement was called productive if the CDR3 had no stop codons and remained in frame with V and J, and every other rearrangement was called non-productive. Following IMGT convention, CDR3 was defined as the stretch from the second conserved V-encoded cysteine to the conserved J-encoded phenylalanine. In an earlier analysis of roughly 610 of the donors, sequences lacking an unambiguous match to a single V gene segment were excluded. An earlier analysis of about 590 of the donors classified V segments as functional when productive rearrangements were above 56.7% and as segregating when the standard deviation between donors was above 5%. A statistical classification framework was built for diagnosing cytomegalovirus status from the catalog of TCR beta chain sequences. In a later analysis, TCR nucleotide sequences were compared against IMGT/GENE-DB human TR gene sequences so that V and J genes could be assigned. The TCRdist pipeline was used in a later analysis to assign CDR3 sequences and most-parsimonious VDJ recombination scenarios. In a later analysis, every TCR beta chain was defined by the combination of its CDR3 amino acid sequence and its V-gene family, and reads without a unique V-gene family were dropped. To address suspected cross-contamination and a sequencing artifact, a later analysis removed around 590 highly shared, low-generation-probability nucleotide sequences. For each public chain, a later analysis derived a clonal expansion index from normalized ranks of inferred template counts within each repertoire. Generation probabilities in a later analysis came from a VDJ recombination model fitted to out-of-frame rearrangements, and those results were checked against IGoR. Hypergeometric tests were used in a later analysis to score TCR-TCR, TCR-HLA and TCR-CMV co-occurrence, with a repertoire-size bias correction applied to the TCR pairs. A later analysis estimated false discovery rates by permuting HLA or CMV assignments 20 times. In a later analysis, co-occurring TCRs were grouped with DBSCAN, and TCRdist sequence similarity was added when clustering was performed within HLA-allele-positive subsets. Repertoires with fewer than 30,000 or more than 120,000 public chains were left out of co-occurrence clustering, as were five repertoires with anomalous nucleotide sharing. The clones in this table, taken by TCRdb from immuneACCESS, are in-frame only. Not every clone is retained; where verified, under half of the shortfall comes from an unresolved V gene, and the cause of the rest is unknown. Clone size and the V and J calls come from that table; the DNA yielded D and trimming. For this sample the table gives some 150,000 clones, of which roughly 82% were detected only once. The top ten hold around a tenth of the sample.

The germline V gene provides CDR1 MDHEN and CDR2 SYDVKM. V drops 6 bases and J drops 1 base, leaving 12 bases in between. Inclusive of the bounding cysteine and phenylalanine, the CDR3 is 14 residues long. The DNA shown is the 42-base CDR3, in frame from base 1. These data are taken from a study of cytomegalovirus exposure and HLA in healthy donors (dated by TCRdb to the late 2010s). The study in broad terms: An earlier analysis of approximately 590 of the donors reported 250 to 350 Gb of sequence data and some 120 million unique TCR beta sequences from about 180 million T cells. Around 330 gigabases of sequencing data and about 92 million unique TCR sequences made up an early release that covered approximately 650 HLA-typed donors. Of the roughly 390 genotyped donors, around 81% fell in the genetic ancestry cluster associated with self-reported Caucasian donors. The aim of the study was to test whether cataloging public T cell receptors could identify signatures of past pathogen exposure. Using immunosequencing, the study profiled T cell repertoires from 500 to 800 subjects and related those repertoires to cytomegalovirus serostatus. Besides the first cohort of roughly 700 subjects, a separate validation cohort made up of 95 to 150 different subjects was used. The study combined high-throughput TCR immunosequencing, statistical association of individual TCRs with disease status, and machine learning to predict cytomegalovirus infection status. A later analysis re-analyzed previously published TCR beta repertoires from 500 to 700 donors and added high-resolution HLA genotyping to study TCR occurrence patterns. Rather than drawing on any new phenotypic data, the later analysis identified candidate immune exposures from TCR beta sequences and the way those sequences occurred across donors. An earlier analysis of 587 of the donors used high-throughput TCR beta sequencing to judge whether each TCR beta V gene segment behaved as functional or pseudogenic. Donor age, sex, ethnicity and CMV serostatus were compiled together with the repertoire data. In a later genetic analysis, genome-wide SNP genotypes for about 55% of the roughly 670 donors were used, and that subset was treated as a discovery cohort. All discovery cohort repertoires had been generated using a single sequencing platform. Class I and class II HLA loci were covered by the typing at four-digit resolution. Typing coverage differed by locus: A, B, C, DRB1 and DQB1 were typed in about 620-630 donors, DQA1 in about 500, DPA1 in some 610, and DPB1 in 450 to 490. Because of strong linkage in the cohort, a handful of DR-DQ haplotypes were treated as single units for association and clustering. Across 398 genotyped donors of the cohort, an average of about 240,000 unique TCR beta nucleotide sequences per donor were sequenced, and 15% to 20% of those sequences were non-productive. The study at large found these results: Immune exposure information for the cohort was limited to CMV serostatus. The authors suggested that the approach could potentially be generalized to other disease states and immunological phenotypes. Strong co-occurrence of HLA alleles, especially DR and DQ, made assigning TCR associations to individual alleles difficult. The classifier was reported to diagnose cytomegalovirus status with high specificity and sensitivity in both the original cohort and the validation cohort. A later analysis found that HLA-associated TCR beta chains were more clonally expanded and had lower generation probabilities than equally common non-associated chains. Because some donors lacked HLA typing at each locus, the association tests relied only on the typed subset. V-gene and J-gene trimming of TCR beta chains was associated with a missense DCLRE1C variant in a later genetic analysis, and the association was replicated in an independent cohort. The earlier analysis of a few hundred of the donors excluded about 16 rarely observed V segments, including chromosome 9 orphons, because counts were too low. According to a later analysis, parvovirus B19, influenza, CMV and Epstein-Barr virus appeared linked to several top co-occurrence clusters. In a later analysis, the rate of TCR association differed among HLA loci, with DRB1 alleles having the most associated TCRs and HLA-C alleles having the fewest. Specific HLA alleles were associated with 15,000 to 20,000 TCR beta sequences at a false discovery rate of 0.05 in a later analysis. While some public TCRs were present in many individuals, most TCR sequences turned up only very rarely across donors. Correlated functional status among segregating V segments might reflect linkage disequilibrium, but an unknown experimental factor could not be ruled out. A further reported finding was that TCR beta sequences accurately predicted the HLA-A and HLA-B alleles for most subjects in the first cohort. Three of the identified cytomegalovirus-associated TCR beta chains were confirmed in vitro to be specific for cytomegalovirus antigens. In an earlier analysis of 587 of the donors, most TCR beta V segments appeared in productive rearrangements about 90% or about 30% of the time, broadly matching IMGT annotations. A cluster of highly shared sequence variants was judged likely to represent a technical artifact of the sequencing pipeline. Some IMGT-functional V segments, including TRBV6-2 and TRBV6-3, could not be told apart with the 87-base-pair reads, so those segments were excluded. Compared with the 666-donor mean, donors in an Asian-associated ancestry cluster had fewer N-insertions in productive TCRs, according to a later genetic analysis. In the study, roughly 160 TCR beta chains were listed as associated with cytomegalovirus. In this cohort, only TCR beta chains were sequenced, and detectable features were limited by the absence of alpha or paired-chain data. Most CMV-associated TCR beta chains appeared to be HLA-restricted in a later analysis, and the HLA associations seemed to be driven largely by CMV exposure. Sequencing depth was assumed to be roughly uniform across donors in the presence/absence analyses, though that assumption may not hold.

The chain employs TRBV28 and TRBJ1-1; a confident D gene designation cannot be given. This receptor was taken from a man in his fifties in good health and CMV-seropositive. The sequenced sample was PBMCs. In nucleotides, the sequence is TGTGCCAGCAGCTCCCCCCCCAGGAACACTGAAGCTTTCTTT. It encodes CASSSPPRNTEAFF. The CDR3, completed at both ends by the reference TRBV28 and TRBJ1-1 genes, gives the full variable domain DVKVTQSSRYLVKRTGEKVFLECVQDMDHENMFWYRQDPGLGLRLIYFSYDVKMKEKGDIPEGYSVSREKKERFSLILESASTNQTSMYLCASSSPPRNTEAFFGQGTRLTVV.